This TCR beta chain was identified in a study of T cell changes during pregnancy in multiple sclerosis. Generated by immunoSEQ multiplex PCR, the TCRdb table keeps only in-frame clones and is missing some. Seen here are roughly 68,000 clones, about 90% observed once, and the top ten hold about 1.4%. Germline CDR1 LGHNT, CDR2 FRNRAP. The CDR3 covers 13 residues. The chain couples TRBV12-5 to TRBJ2-3; D may be TRBD2 (6 bases). Here the sequenced sample was peripheral blood, taken in the second trimester of pregnancy. The clonotype was recovered from a female donor in good health, enrolled as a control in a pregnancy study. The DNA for the CDR3 is TGTCCATATCCGGGAGATAGCACAGATACGCAGTATTTT. It translates to CPYPGDSTDTQYF. The whole variable domain, remainder taken from reference TRBV12-5 and TRBJ2-3, is DARVTQTPRHKVTEMGQEVTMRCQPILGHNTVFWYRQTMMQGLELLAYFRNRAPLDDSGMPKDRFSAEMPDATLATLKIQPSEPRDSAVYFCPYPGDSTDTQYFGPGTRLTVL.